This TCR beta chain appears in the sequencing data of a study of patients and donors after allogeneic stem cell transplantation. One entry per CDR3 protein results from TCRdb running MiXCR on the RT-PCR reads. In the table there are roughly 960,000 distinct CDR3 sequences, around 17% of which are singletons. This sequence originates from a human donor who was either an allogeneic HSCT recipient or a stem cell or donor lymphocyte infusion donor (not recorded which). It is not recorded whose cells these are; they may come from a transplant donor. The sample comprised blood, either unsorted or a sorted T cell fraction (not recorded which).

CDR3 sequence: CASSDAPGIHTEAFF. The DNA of the CDR3 is TGTGCCAGCAGCGACGCCCCGGGGATACACACTGAAGCTTTCTTT. The V gene is TRBV25-1, the J gene TRBJ1-1; unclear D gene. The CDR3 is 15 residues long. Germline V gives CDR1 MGHDK, CDR2 SYGVNS. V was cut by 6 bases and J by 3 bases, with 17 bases left in between.